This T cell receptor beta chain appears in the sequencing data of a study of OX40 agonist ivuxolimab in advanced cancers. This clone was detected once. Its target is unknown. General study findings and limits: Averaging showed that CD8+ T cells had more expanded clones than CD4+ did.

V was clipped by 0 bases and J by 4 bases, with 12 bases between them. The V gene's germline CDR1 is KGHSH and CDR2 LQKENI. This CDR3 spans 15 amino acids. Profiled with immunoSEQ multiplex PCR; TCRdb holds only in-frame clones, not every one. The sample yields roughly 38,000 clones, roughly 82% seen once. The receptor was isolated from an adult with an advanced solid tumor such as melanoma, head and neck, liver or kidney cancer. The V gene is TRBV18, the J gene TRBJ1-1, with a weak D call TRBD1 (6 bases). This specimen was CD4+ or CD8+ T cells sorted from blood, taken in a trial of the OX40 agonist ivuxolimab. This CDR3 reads CASSPPLRGGTEAFF. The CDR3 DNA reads TGTGCCAGCTCACCACCGCTTCGAGGGGGCACTGAAGCTTTCTTT.